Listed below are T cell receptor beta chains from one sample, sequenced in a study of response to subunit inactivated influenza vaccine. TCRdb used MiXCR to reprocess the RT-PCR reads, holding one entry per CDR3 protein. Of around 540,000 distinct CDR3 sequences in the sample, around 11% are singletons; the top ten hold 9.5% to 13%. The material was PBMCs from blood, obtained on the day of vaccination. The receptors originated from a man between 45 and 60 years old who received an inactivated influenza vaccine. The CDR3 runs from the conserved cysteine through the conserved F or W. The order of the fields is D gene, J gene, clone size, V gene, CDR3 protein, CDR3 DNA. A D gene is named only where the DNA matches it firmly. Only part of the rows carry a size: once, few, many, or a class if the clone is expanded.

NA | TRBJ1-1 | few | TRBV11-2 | CASSFRPRWGALDTEAFF | TGTGCCAGCAGCTTCCGACCTAGATGGGGGGCCCTAGACACTGAAGCTTTCTTT
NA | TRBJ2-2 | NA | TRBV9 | CASTPMGSLKTGELFF | TGTGCCAGCACCCCAATGGGCAGTTTAAAGACCGGGGAGCTGTTTTTT
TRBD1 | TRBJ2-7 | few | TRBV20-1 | CSARAPTGVHYEQYF | TGCAGTGCTAGAGCCCCTACAGGGGTCCACTACGAGCAGTACTTC
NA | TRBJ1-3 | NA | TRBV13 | CASSFVDHSSGNTIYF | TGTGCCAGCAGCTTTGTGGATCACAGCTCTGGAAACACCATATATTTT
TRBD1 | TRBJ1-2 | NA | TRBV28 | CASRRQGAGVYGYTF | TGTGCCAGCAGGCGTCAGGGGGCTGGGGTTTATGGCTACACCTTC
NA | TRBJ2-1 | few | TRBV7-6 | CASSRKGLGSSYNEQFF | TGTGCCAGCAGCCGAAAAGGGTTGGGGAGCTCCTACAATGAGCAGTTCTTC
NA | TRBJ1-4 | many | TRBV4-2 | CASRGTHEKLFF | TGTGCCAGCAGAGGGACTCACGAAAAACTGTTTTTT
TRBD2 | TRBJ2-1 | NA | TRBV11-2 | CASSLSSGRAMYNEQFF | TGTGCCAGCAGCTTAAGTAGCGGGAGGGCAATGTACAATGAGCAGTTCTTC
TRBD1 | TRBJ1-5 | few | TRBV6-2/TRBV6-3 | CASSHGTGAYNQPQHF | TGTGCCAGCAGTCACGGGACAGGGGCCTATAATCAGCCCCAGCATTTT
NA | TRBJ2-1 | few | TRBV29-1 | CSVTQPNEQFF | TGCAGCGTCACCCAGCCCAATGAGCAGTTCTTC
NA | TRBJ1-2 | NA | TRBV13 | CASRGESYGYTF | TGTGCCAGCAGGGGGGAGAGCTATGGCTACACCTTC
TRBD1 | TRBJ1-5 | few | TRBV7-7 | CASTSRTGTGGGRQPQHF | TGTGCTAGCACTTCGAGAACCGGGACAGGGGGCGGGAGGCAGCCCCAGCATTTT
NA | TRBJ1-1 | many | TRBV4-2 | CASTLGPEAFF | TGTGCCAGCACCCTAGGACCTGAAGCTTTCTTT
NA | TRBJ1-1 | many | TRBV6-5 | CASRVNTEAFF | TGTGCCAGCAGGGTAAACACTGAAGCTTTCTTT
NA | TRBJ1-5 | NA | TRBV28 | CASSLVGIRTYSNQPQHF | TGTGCCAGCAGTTTGGTGGGTATCAGGACCTATAGCAATCAGCCCCAGCATTTT
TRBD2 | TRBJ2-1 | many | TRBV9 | CASSVGLAGFNEQFF | TGTGCCAGCAGCGTAGGACTAGCGGGATTCAATGAGCAGTTCTTC
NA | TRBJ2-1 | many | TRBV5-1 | CASSLEEGQGQFF | TGCGCCAGCAGCTTGGAGGAGGGGCAGGGGCAGTTCTTC
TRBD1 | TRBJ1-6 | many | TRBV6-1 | CASSATGESPPLHF | TGTGCCAGCAGTGCTACAGGGGAGAGTCCACCCCTCCACTTT
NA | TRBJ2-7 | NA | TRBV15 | CATSRDGARGGGEQYF | TGTGCCACCAGCAGAGATGGGGCCAGGGGAGGGGGCGAGCAGTACTTC
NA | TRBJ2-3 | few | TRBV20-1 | CSADYTTDTQYF | TGCAGTGCGGATTATACCACAGATACGCAGTATTTT
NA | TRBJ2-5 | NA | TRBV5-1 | CASSFGGRQETQYF | TGCGCCAGCAGCTTCGGAGGGCGCCAAGAGACCCAGTACTTC
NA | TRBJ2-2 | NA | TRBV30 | CAWSGTGELFF | TGTGCCTGGAGCGGGACCGGGGAGCTGTTTTTT
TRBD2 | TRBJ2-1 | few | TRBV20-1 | CSARDWASGRNEQFF | TGCAGTGCTAGAGATTGGGCTAGCGGGAGAAATGAGCAGTTCTTC
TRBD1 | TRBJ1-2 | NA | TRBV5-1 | CASSPGQAGDGYTF | TGCGCCAGCAGCCCAGGACAGGCCGGGGATGGCTACACCTTC
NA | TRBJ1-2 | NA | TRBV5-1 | CASSLADLNGYTF | TGCGCCAGCAGCTTGGCTGATTTGAATGGCTACACCTTC
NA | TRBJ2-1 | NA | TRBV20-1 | CSAILGNEQFF | TGCAGTGCTATCCTGGGGAATGAGCAGTTCTTC
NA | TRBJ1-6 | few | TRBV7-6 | CASSLDNVGNSPLHF | TGTGCCAGCAGCTTAGATAATGTAGGGAATTCACCCCTCCACTTT
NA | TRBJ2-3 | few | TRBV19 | CASSIRPQTDTQYF | TGTGCCAGTAGTATTAGGCCGCAGACAGATACGCAGTATTTT
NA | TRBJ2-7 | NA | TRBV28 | CASSSLIEGLYEQYF | TGTGCCAGCAGTTCCCTAATTGAGGGGTTGTACGAGCAGTACTTC
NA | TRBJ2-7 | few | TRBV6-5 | CASSYTGNGYEQYF | TGTGCCAGCAGTTACACAGGGAATGGCTACGAGCAGTACTTC
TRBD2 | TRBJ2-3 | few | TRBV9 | CASSLRTSLDTQYF | TGTGCCAGCAGCCTCCGGACTAGCCTAGATACGCAGTATTTT
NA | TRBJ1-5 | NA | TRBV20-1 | CSARASVSNQPQHF | TGCAGTGCTAGAGCGTCCGTGAGCAATCAGCCCCAGCATTTT
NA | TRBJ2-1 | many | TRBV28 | CASSRWEQFF | TGTGCCAGTAGCAGGTGGGAGCAGTTCTTC
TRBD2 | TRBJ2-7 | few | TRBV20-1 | CSASASGDYYEQYF | TGCAGTGCTAGTGCTAGCGGGGACTACTACGAGCAGTACTTC
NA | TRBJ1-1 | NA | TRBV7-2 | CASSPILWGVNTEAFF | TGTGCCAGCAGCCCGATTTTATGGGGGGTGAACACTGAAGCTTTCTTT
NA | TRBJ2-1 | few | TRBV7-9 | CASSLARGAVYNEQFF | TGTGCCAGCAGCTTAGCGCGTGGGGCCGTTTACAATGAGCAGTTCTTC
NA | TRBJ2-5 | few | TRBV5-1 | CASSLALRGGQETQYF | TGCGCCAGCAGCTTGGCCCTGAGGGGGGGCCAAGAGACCCAGTACTTC
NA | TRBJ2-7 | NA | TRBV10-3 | CAPTPGTPYEQYF | TGTGCCCCAACACCGGGCACCCCCTACGAGCAGTACTTC
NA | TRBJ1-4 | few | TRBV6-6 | CASSRGDEKLFF | TGTGCCAGCAGTCGAGGGGATGAAAAACTGTTTTTT
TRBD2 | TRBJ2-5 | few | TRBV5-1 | CASSLGSSGLQETQYF | TGCGCCAGCAGCTTGGGGTCTAGCGGCCTACAAGAGACCCAGTACTTC
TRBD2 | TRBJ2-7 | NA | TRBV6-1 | CASSRRGETYEQYF | TGTGCCAGTTCGAGGCGGGGGGAAACCTACGAGCAGTACTTC
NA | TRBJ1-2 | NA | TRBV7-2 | CASSFRQELTF | TGTGCCAGCAGCTTCCGACAGGAGCTCACCTTC
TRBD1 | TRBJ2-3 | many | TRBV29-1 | CSVEAGGIADTQYF | TGCAGCGTTGAAGCAGGGGGTATCGCAGATACGCAGTATTTT
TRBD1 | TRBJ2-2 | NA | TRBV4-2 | CASSQEDRVTGELFF | TGTGCCAGCAGCCAAGAGGACAGGGTCACCGGGGAGCTGTTTTTT
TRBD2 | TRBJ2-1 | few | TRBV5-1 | CASRGLAEDNEQFF | TGCGCCAGCAGAGGACTAGCGGAGGACAATGAGCAGTTCTTC
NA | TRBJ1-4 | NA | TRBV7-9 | CASSPPEHNEKLFF | TGTGCCAGCAGCCCCCCGGAGCATAATGAAAAACTGTTTTTT
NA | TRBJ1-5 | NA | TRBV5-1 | CASSLGPGRDQPQHF | TGCGCCAGCAGCTTGGGGCCAGGGAGGGATCAGCCCCAGCATTTT
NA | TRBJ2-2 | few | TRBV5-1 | CASNPGWGSQGANTGELFF | TGCGCCAGCAACCCTGGGTGGGGATCGCAGGGCGCGAACACCGGGGAGCTGTTTTTT
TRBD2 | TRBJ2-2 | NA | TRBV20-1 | CSATWTRPTGELFF | TGCAGTGCTACCTGGACTAGACCCACCGGGGAGCTGTTTTTT
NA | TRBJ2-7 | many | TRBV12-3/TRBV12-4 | CASSLTWNSYEQYF | TGTGCCAGCAGTCTTACATGGAACTCCTACGAGCAGTACTTC
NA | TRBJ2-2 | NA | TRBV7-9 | CASSLDRAPNTGELFF | TGTGCCAGCAGCTTAGATCGCGCTCCGAACACCGGGGAGCTGTTTTTT
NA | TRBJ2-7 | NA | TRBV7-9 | CASSLARTGSEQYF | TGTGCCAGCAGCTTAGCGCGGACCGGATCCGAGCAGTACTTC
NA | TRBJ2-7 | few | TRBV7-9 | CASSLQSGPYEQYF | TGTGCCAGCAGCCTCCAATCAGGCCCCTACGAGCAGTACTTC
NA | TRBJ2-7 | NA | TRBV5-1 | CASSLVGGNFYEQYF | TGCGCCAGCAGCTTGGTAGGAGGGAACTTCTACGAGCAGTACTTC
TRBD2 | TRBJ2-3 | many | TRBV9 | CASSQTTIAGGRNTQYF | TGTGCCAGCAGCCAGACAACAATAGCGGGAGGGCGAAATACGCAGTATTTT